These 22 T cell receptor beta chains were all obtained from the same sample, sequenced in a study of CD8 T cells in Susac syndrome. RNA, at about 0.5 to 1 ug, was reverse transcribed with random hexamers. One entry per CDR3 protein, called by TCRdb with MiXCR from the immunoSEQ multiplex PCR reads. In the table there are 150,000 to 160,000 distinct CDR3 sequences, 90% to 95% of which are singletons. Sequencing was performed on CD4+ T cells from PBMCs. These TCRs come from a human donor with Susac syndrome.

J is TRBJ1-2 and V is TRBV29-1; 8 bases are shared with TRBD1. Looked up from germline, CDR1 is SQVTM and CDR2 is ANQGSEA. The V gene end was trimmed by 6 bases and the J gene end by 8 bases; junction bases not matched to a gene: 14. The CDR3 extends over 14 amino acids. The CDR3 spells CSVLDQGAAYGYTF. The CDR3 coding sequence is TGCAGCGTCTTGGACCAGGGGGCGGCGTACGGCTACACCTTC.

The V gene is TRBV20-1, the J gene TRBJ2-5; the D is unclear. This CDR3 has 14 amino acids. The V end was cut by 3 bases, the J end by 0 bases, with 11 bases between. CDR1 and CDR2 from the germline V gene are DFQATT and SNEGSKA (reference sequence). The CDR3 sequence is CSASPGSYQETQYF. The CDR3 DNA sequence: TGCAGTGCTAGTCCCGGGTCGTACCAAGAGACCCAGTACTTC.

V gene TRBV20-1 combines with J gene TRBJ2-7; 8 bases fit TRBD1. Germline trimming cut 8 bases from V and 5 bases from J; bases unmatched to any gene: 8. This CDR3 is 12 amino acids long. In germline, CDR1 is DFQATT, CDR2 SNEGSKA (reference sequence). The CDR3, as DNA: TGCAGTACTACAGGGGGTAGAAACGAGCAGTACTTC. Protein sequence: CSTTGGRNEQYF.

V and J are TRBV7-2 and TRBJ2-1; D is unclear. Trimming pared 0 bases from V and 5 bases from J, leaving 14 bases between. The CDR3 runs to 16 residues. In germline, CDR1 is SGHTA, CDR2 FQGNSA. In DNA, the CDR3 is TGTGCCAGCAGCTTAGCGGTGGCCTCCGGTGACAATGAGCAGTTCTTC. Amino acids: CASSLAVASGDNEQFF. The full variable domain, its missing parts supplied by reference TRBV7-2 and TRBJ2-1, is GAGVSQSPSNKVTEKGKDVELRCDPISGHTALYWYRQSLGQGLEFLIYFQGNSAPDKSGLPSDRFSAERTGGSVSTLTIQRTQQEDSAVYLCASSLAVASGDNEQFFGPGTRLTVL.

CDR3 nucleotides: TGTGCCAGCAGCGTTACAGGGGATGGCTACACCTTC. It is translated as CASSVTGDGYTF. The rearrangement uses TRBV9 and TRBJ1-2; TRBD1 matches 7 bases. Losses at the gene ends were 2 bases for V and 6 bases for J; bases not matched to a gene: 1. This CDR3 is built from 12 residues. Germline CDR1 is SGDLS and CDR2 is YYNGEE.

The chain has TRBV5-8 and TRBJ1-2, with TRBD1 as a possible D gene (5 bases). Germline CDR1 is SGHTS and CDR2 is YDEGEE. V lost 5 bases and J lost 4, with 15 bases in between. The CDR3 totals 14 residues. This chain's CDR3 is CASSTPPGSYGYTF. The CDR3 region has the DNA TGTGCCAGCAGTACCCCGCCAGGGAGCTATGGCTACACCTTC.

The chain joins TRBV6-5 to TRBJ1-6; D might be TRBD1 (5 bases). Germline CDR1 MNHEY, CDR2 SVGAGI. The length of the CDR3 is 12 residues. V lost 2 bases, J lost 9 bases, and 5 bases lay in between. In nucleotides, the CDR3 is TGTGCCAGCAGTTACGGGGGTTCACCCCTCCACTTT. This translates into CASSYGGSPLHF.

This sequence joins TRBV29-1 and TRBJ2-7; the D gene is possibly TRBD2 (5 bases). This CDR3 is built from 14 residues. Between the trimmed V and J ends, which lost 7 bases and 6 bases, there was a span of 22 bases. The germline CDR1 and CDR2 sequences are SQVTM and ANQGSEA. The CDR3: CSARLASGGGEQYF. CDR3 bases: TGCAGCGCTCGGCTCGCGTCTGGAGGCGGCGAGCAGTACTTC.

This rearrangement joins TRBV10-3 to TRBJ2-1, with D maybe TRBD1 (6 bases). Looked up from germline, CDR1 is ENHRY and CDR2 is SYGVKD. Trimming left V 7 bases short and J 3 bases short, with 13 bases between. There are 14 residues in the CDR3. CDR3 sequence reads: CAITRDTDYNEQFF. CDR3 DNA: TGTGCCATCACCCGGGACACGGACTACAATGAGCAGTTCTTC.

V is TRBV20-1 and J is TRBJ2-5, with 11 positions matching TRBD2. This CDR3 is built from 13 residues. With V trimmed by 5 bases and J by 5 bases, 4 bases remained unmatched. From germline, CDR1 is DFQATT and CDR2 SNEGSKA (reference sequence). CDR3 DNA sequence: TGCAGTGCTTCGTGGACTAGCGGGGAGACCCAGTACTTC. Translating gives CSASWTSGETQYF.

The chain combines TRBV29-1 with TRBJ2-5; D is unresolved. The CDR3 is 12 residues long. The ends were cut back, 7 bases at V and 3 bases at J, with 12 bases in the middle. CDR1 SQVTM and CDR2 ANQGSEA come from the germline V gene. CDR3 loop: CSASRLEETQYF. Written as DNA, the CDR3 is TGCAGCGCTAGTCGGCTAGAAGAGACCCAGTACTTC.

CDR3 amino acids: CSALMWGPNEKLFF. Written as DNA, the CDR3 is TGCAGCGCCCTGATGTGGGGCCCTAATGAAAAACTGTTTTTT. The chain links TRBV29-1 to TRBJ1-4; TRBD1 might be the D (5 bases). V lost 7 bases and J lost 3, with 15 bases in between. Germline V gene sequence: CDR1 SQVTM, CDR2 ANQGSEA. The CDR3 is 14 amino acids. The full variable domain, rest sourced from reference TRBV29-1 and TRBJ1-4, is SAVISQKPSRDICQRGTSLTIQCQVDSQVTMMFWYRQQPGQSLTLIATANQGSEATYESGFVIDKFPISRPNLTFSTLTVSNMSPEDSSIYLCSALMWGPNEKLFFGSGTQLSVL.

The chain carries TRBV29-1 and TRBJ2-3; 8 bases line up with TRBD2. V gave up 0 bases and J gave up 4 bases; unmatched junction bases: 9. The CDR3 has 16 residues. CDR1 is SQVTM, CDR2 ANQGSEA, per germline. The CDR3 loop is CSVEDRQRGRADTQYF. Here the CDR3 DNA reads TGCAGCGTTGAAGATCGACAGCGGGGGCGCGCAGATACGCAGTATTTT.

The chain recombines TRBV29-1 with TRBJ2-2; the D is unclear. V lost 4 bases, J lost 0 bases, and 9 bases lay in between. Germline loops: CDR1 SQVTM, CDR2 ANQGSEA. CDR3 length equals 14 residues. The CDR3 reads CSVVGISNTGELFF. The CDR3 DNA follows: TGCAGCGTTGTTGGGATTTCGAACACCGGGGAGCTGTTTTTT.

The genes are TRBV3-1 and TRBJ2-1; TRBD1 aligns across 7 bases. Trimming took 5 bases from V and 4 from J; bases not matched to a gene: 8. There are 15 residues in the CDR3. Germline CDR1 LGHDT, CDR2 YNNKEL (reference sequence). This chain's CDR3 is CASSAETGRYNEQFF. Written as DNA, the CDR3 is TGTGCCAGCAGCGCCGAGACAGGGCGTTACAATGAGCAGTTCTTC.

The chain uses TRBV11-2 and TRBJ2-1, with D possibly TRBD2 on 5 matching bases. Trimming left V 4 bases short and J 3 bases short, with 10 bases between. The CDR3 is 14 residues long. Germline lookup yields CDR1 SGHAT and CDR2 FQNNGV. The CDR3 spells CASSSFGLYNEQFF. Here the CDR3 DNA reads TGTGCCAGCAGCTCCTTTGGACTCTACAATGAGCAGTTCTTC.

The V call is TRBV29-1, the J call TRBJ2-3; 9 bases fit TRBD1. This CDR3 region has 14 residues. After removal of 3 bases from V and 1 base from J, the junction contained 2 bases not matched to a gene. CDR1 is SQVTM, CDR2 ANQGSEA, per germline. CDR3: CSVERTGGTDTQYF. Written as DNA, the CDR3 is TGCAGCGTTGAGAGGACAGGGGGCACAGATACGCAGTATTTT.

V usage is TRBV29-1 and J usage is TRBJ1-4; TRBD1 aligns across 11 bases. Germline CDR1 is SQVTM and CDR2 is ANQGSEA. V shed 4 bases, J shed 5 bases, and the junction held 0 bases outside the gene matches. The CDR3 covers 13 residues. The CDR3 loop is CSVGDRGNEKLFF. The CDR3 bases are TGCAGCGTTGGGGACAGGGGGAATGAAAAACTGTTTTTT.

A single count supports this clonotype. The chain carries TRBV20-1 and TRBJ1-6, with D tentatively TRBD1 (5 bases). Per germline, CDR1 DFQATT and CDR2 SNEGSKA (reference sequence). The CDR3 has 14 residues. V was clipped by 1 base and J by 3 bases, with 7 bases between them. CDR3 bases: TGCAGTGCTAGAGGACAGAGCTATAATTCACCCCTCCACTTT. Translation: CSARGQSYNSPLHF.

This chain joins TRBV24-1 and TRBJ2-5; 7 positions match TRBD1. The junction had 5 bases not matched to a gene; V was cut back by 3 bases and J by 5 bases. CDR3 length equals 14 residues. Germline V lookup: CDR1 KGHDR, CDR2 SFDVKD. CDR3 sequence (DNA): TGTGCCACCAGTGATCAAAGACAGGGTGAGACCCAGTACTTC. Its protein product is CATSDQRQGETQYF.

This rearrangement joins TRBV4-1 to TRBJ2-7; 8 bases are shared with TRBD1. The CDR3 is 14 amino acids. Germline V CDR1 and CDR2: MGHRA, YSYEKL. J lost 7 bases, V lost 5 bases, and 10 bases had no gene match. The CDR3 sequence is CASSYWTGPYEQYF. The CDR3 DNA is TGCGCCAGCAGCTACTGGACAGGGCCGTATGAGCAGTACTTC.

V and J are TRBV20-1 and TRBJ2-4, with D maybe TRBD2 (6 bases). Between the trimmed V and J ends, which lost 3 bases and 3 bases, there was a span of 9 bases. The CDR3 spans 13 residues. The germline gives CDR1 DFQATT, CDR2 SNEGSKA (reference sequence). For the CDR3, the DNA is TGCAGTGCTAGTTTCGGGGGCAAAAACATTCAGTACTTC. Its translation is CSASFGGKNIQYF.